Below are 19 T cell receptor beta chains sequenced from a single sample in a study of blood T cells in healthy people across ages. A J-beta primer mix and a sample-barcoded 5' primer were used in a second PCR of about 7 to 12 cycles. From the 5' RACE reads, TCRdb called clonotypes with MiXCR, one entry per CDR3 protein. The sample consists of around 1,000,000 distinct CDR3 sequences, almost 25% of them appearing once. These sequences were also reported in another study, on T cells of mothers and their children.

Sequencing was performed on blood. The receptors derive from a girl between 2 and 10 years old in good health.

This chain joins TRBV29-1 and TRBJ2-5; 9 nucleotides match TRBD2. The J call is doubtful: the DNA matches TRBJ2-1 better. The CDR3 sequence is 14 residues long. Germline assignment: CDR1 SQVTM and CDR2 ANQGSEA. The CDR3 is CSVEGTSTYNEQFF. CDR3 nucleotide sequence: TGCAGCGTGGAGGGGACTAGCACCTACAATGAGCAGTTCTTC.

This clonotype was seen repeatedly, ten times or more. V gene TRBV20-1 combines with J gene TRBJ2-4, with a tentative D call TRBD2 (5 bases). CDR3 size: 15 residues. The ends were cut back, 6 bases at V and 1 base at J, with 16 bases in the middle. From germline, CDR1 is DFQATT and CDR2 SNEGSKA (reference sequence). CDR3 DNA: TGCAGTGCCATAGGAGGCCTCGGGGCCAAAAACATTCAGTACTTC. Its translation: CSAIGGLGAKNIQYF.

V is TRBV3-1 and J is TRBJ1-2; unclear D gene. Between the trimmed V and J ends, which lost 4 bases and 5 bases, there was a span of 11 bases. Germline assignment: CDR1 LGHDT and CDR2 YNNKEL (reference sequence). The CDR3 extends over 13 amino acids. This CDR3 is CASSLHSEYGYTF. As DNA, the CDR3 is TGTGCCAGCAGCCTACATTCGGAATATGGCTACACCTTC.

This clonotype showed up many times. The chain employs TRBV20-1 and TRBJ2-5; D is unclear. The CDR3 length is 11 residues. The V end was cut by 1 base, the J end by 2 bases, with 2 bases between. CDR1 and CDR2 (germline): DFQATT, SNEGSKA (reference sequence). This CDR3 reads CSARGQETQYF. CDR3 bases: TGCAGTGCTAGAGGGCAAGAGACCCAGTACTTC.

The chain uses TRBV5-1 and TRBJ2-4; 13 bases are a match to TRBD2. V lost 1 base to trimming and J lost 0 bases; unmatched junction nucleotides: 4. The CDR3 is 18 amino acids. Germline values: CDR1 SGHRS, CDR2 YFSETQ. The CDR3 spells CASSLTSGRALAKNIQYF. The CDR3, as DNA: TGCGCCAGCAGCTTGACTAGCGGGAGGGCTCTAGCCAAAAACATTCAGTACTTC.

The chain employs TRBV20-1 and TRBJ2-5; perhaps TRBD2 as D (6 bases). The CDR3 is 11 amino acids. V was cut by 5 bases and J by 4 bases, with 8 bases left in between. Germline values: CDR1 DFQATT, CDR2 SNEGSKA (reference sequence). The CDR3 spells CSAPEGETQYF. CDR3 DNA: TGCAGTGCTCCGGAGGGAGAGACCCAGTACTTC.

This chain's CDR3 is CASSFGAGNTEAFF. CDR3 nucleotide sequence: TGTGCCAGCAGCTTTGGGGCGGGGAACACTGAAGCTTTCTTT. The rearrangement links TRBV7-3 to TRBJ1-1, with a weak D call TRBD1 (5 bases). Trimming left V 3 bases short and J 1 base short, with 9 bases between. Germline loops: CDR1 SGHTA, CDR2 FQGTGA. The CDR3 runs to 14 residues. The whole variable domain, filled in from reference TRBV7-3 and TRBJ1-1, reads GAGVSQTPSNKVTEKGKYVELRCDPISGHTALYWYRQSLGQGPEFLIYFQGTGAADDSGLPNDRFFAVRPEGSVSTLKIQRTERGDSAVYLCASSFGAGNTEAFFGQGTRLTVV.

This sequence joins TRBV3-1 and TRBJ1-2, with unresolved D. The V gene lost 1 base and the J gene lost 1 base, with 4 bases spanning the gap. The CDR3 length is 13 residues. Germline V gene lookup returns CDR1 LGHDT and CDR2 YNNKEL (reference sequence). Here the CDR3 DNA reads TGTGCCAGCAGCCAAGGTTATAACTATGGCTACACCTTC. Its protein is CASSQGYNYGYTF.

This clonotype was recorded only once. The genes are TRBV20-1 and TRBJ2-7; TRBD2 is a possible D gene (6 bases). This CDR3 is built from 13 residues. CDR1 and CDR2 (germline): DFQATT, SNEGSKA (reference sequence). Trimming stripped 3 bases from V and 4 bases from J, with 13 bases between. The CDR3 is CSARPLASYEQYF. For the CDR3, the DNA is TGCAGTGCTAGGCCGCTAGCGTCTTACGAGCAGTACTTC.

The V call is TRBV7-3, the J call TRBJ1-1; D not certain. V was shortened by 2 bases and J by 5 bases, with 12 bases between the two germline ends. The CDR3 runs to 14 residues. Per the germline V gene, CDR1 is SGHTA and CDR2 is FQGTGA. The CDR3 DNA is TGTGCCAGCAGCTTAGTGGCCGGATCTACTGAAGCTTTCTTT. It translates to CASSLVAGSTEAFF.

This clonotype turned up a few times. The chain uses TRBV3-1 and TRBJ1-2, with D perhaps matching TRBD1 (5 bases). This CDR3 region has 15 residues. Germline lookup yields CDR1 LGHDT and CDR2 YNNKEL (reference sequence). Trimming removed 0 bases at V and 4 bases at J, with 12 bases between. The CDR3 reads CASSQERDVPYGYTF. CDR3 nucleotides: TGTGCCAGCAGCCAAGAAAGGGACGTTCCCTATGGCTACACCTTC.

This clonotype was seen a handful of times. The chain links TRBV24-1 to TRBJ2-1, with D tentatively TRBD1 or TRBD2 (5 bases each). This CDR3 region has 17 residues. The germline gives CDR1 KGHDR, CDR2 SFDVKD. Trimming took 1 base from V and 6 from J, leaving 18 bases between them. For the CDR3, the DNA is TGTGCCACCAGTGATTTAAGTCATCGGGACGTCGGCAATGAGCAGTTCTTC. It yields the protein CATSDLSHRDVGNEQFF.

This chain links TRBV7-2 with TRBJ2-5; TRBD2 matches 8 bases. The J call may be in error: the DNA end matches TRBJ2-1 better. Germline V gene data show CDR1 as SGHTA and CDR2 as FQGNSA. This CDR3 is 15 amino acids long. The CDR3: CASSLSGTRGDEQFF. The CDR3 coding sequence is TGTGCCAGCAGCTTATCAGGGACTAGAGGCGATGAGCAGTTCTTC.

The chain joins TRBV4-1 to TRBJ2-7; 7 bases line up with TRBD2. Germline V gives CDR1 MGHRA, CDR2 YSYEKL. CDR3 size: 14 residues. V lost 3 bases to trimming and J lost 3 bases; unmatched junction nucleotides: 5. The CDR3, as DNA: TGCGCCAGCAGCCAGGTGGGGACTATCTACGAGCAGTACTTC. Amino acid sequence: CASSQVGTIYEQYF.

The chain is built from TRBV7-3 and TRBJ1-6; the D gene is possibly TRBD1 (5 bases). Germline V CDR1 and CDR2: SGHTA, FQGTGA. The V and J ends lost 5 bases and 9 bases respectively, with 20 bases between them. The CDR3 runs to 16 residues. CDR3 sequence: CASSDPQGGGPSPLHF. The CDR3 bases are TGTGCCAGCAGCGATCCCCAGGGAGGCGGACCTTCACCCCTCCACTTT.

The chain joins TRBV12-3 or TRBV12-4 to TRBJ2-3; 7 bases line up with TRBD2. V shed 6 bases, J shed 6 bases, and the junction held 12 bases outside the gene matches. The CDR3 loop spans 15 amino acids. The CDR3 reads CASSKSGGGLDTQYF. The DNA of the CDR3 is TGTGCCAGCAGCAAAAGTGGCGGGGGATTGGATACGCAGTATTTT.

The chain joins TRBV20-1 to TRBJ2-6; possible D gene TRBD2, 5 bases. Germline V lookup: CDR1 DFQATT, CDR2 SNEGSKA (reference sequence). Deletions cut 1 base from V and 1 base from J, with 8 bases between. The CDR3 has 15 residues. The CDR3 loop reads CSARAGGSGANVLTF. The DNA for the CDR3 is TGCAGTGCTAGAGCCGGAGGTTCTGGGGCCAACGTCCTGACTTTC.

V and J are TRBV12-5 and TRBJ1-4; 9 positions agree with TRBD1. There are 14 residues in the CDR3. The germline gives CDR1 LGHNT, CDR2 FRNRAP. J lost 4 bases, V lost 8 bases, and 5 bases had no gene match. Here the CDR3 reads CASKVGQGNEKLFF. CDR3 nucleotides: TGTGCTAGTAAGGTGGGACAGGGTAATGAAAAACTGTTTTTT.

This chain connects TRBV5-1 to TRBJ1-1; tentatively, D is TRBD1 (6 bases). Germline V gene sequence: CDR1 SGHRS, CDR2 YFSETQ. This CDR3 has 15 residues. Trimming took 2 bases from V and 1 from J, leaving 12 bases between them. CDR3 bases: TGCGCCAGCAGCTTACCGGGACAACCGAACACTGAAGCTTTCTTT. It encodes CASSLPGQPNTEAFF.